These 27 T cell receptor beta chains share one sample of origin, sequenced in a study of cytomegalovirus exposure and HLA in healthy donors. A multiplex PCR was run with 60 Vbeta primers and 13 Jbeta primers. The data were produced by immunoSEQ multiplex PCR, yet TCRdb's version contains in-frame clones alone and is incomplete. This table has a few hundred thousand clones, around 90% appearing once. The sequenced material came from PBMCs. The receptors stem from a girl aged 2-10 years in good health and CMV-seronegative.

This rearrangement joins TRBV6-5 to TRBJ2-5; the match to TRBD2 covers 13 bases. The trim removed 6 bases at V and 5 bases at J, leaving 6 bases unmatched. Germline CDR1 MNHEY, CDR2 SVGAGI. The CDR3 is 15 residues long. The CDR3 coding sequence is TGTGCCAGCAGACCCGGACTAGCGGGAGACGAGACCCAGTACTTC. As protein: CASRPGLAGDETQYF.

The CDR3 here is CASSGSTGSNEKLFF. Written as DNA, the CDR3 is TGTGCCAGCAGTGGGTCGACAGGGTCTAATGAAAAACTGTTTTTT. This chain uses TRBV6-5 with TRBJ1-4; 7 bases are a match to TRBD1. After removal of 5 bases from V and 3 bases from J, the junction contained 6 bases not matched to a gene. Germline V gene data show CDR1 as MNHEY and CDR2 as SVGAGI. The CDR3 is 15 amino acids.

The chain is built from TRBV30 and TRBJ2-5; a possible D gene is TRBD2 (6 bases). This CDR3 has 15 amino acids. CDR1 and CDR2 (germline): GTSNPN, SVGIG (reference sequence). Trimming left V 0 bases short and J 9 bases short, with 20 bases between. CDR3 amino acids: CAWSVGVGGRSSQYF. CDR3 bases: TGTGCCTGGAGTGTAGGGGTAGGAGGGAGGAGTTCCCAGTACTTC.

The chain uses TRBV11-2 and TRBJ2-1; 13 bases line up with TRBD2. The CDR3 loop spans 16 amino acids. Per germline, CDR1 SGHAT and CDR2 FQNNGV. J was trimmed by 7 bases and V by 5 bases; bases with no gene match: 8. CDR3 nucleotide sequence: TGTGCCAGCAGCCTCCCCGGGACTAGCGGGAAGAATGAGCAGTTCTTC. Residues: CASSLPGTSGKNEQFF.

This sequence joins TRBV19 and TRBJ1-2, with a weak D call TRBD1 (6 bases). Germline assignment: CDR1 LNHDA and CDR2 SQIVND (reference sequence). V was cut by 11 bases and J by 4 bases, with 20 bases left in between. The CDR3 is 14 amino acids. This chain's CDR3 is CASKGGGPPYGYTF. The DNA of the CDR3 is TGTGCCTCGAAGGGGGGGGGCCCCCCCTATGGCTACACCTTC.

V is TRBV9 and J is TRBJ1-2, with a weak D call TRBD1 (5 bases). This CDR3 has 14 residues. V gave up 0 bases and J gave up 6 bases, with 12 bases separating them. Germline-derived CDR1 and CDR2 are SGDLS and YYNGEE. CDR3 bases: TGTGCCAGCAGCGTAGAGGGGCCGGGGGATGGCTACACCTTC. This codes for CASSVEGPGDGYTF.

V gene TRBV28 combines with J gene TRBJ1-1, with a tentative D call TRBD1 (5 bases). Trimming removed 5 bases at V and 1 base at J, with 11 bases between. CDR3 length equals 14 residues. Per germline, CDR1 MDHEN and CDR2 SYDVKM. The CDR3 protein is CASSPQGGNTEAFF. CDR3 in DNA: TGTGCCAGCAGTCCCCAGGGCGGGAACACTGAAGCTTTCTTT.

The V call is TRBV5-4, the J call TRBJ1-1; possible D gene TRBD1, 5 bases. CDR1 SGHNT and CDR2 YYREEE come from the germline V gene (reference sequence). The CDR3 is 15 residues long. Trimming cost V 3 bases and J 4 bases, with 16 bases left between them. The CDR3: CASSSSGGASTEAFF. The CDR3, as DNA: TGTGCCAGCAGCTCCTCCGGCGGGGCCAGCACTGAAGCTTTCTTT.

The chain employs TRBV6-1 and TRBJ1-6, with TRBD1 identical over 7 bases. CDR1 and CDR2 from the germline V gene are MNHNS and SASEGT. V shed 4 bases and J 4 bases; nucleotides not matched to a gene: 10. The CDR3 covers 17 residues. The CDR3 region is CASSAVSGTAYNSPLHF. The CDR3 DNA is TGTGCCAGCAGTGCGGTTTCCGGGACAGCTTATAATTCACCCCTCCACTTT.

This chain uses TRBV28 with TRBJ1-2, with unresolved D. V was pared by 6 bases and J by 8 bases, with 7 bases between. CDR1 MDHEN and CDR2 SYDVKM come from the germline V gene. The CDR3 covers 10 residues. As DNA, the CDR3 is TGTGCCAGCAGATCGGTCGGCTACACCTTC. This gives the protein CASRSVGYTF.

The rearrangement joins TRBV7-9 to TRBJ1-2; D gene ambiguous. Looked up from germline, CDR1 is SEHNR and CDR2 is FQNEAQ (reference sequence). This CDR3 spans 9 amino acids. The V and J ends lost 5 bases and 14 bases respectively, with 9 bases between them. The CDR3 nucleotides are TGTGCCAGCAGCACCCCGGAGACCTTC. This encodes CASSTPETF.

This chain connects TRBV5-6 to TRBJ1-5; 7 bases map to TRBD1. Germline lookup yields CDR1 SGHDT and CDR2 YYEEEE. The CDR3 extends over 15 amino acids. V trimming: 0 bases; J trimming: 4 bases; junction bases outside the gene matches: 4. The CDR3: CASSLGGQLNQPQHF. For the CDR3, the DNA is TGTGCCAGCAGCTTGGGGGGACAGCTAAATCAGCCCCAGCATTTT. The full variable domain, in which reference TRBV5-6 and TRBJ1-5 provide the parts outside the CDR3, is DAGVTQSPTHLIKTRGQQVTLRCSPKSGHDTVSWYQQALGQGPQFIFQYYEEEERQRGNFPDRFSGHQFPNYSSELNVNALLLGDSALYLCASSLGGQLNQPQHFGDGTRLSIL.

The V call is TRBV20-1, the J call TRBJ2-4, with D uncertain. The CDR3 sequence is 11 residues long. Germline V CDR1 and CDR2: DFQATT, SNEGSKA (reference sequence). The V end was cut by 4 bases, the J end by 8 bases, with 9 bases between. CDR3 DNA sequence: TGCAGTGCTATCCCGGCGGACATTCAGTACTTC. Its protein product is CSAIPADIQYF.

This clone was detected a few times. J is TRBJ2-7 and V is TRBV6-5; the D gene is possibly TRBD2 (5 bases). In germline, CDR1 is MNHEY, CDR2 SVGAGI. The CDR3 has 13 amino acids. V was cut by 6 bases and J by 2 bases, with 11 bases left in between. CDR3 DNA sequence: TGTGCCAGCAGCTTAGCGCCAACCTACGAGCAGTACTTC. As protein: CASSLAPTYEQYF.

V and J are TRBV5-4 and TRBJ2-5; 7 bases match TRBD2. With 3 bases clipped from V and 4 bases from J, the junction kept 3 bases outside the gene matches. The germline V gene encodes CDR1 SGHNT and CDR2 YYREEE (reference sequence). This CDR3 is 13 amino acids long. The CDR3 loop reads CASSWGRVETQYF. In DNA, the CDR3 is TGTGCCAGCAGCTGGGGGAGGGTAGAGACCCAGTACTTC.

The V call is TRBV6-5, the J call TRBJ2-7; the D gene is possibly TRBD1 (5 bases). The CDR3 consists of 13 residues. V dropped 4 bases and J dropped 12 bases, with 19 bases sitting between them. Germline lookup yields CDR1 MNHEY and CDR2 SVGAGI. CDR3 amino acids: CASSSLDPRELYF. The CDR3, as DNA: TGTGCCAGCAGTTCTTTAGACCCCAGGGAACTGTACTTC.

This chain uses TRBV5-6 with TRBJ1-2, with 9 bases matching TRBD1. The CDR3 consists of 16 residues. CDR1 is SGHDT and CDR2 is YYEEEE in the germline V gene. Trimming removed 4 bases from V and 5 bases from J; junction bases left unmatched: 12. The CDR3 region is CASSGGQGPEYYGYTF. In DNA, the CDR3 is TGTGCCAGCAGCGGGGGACAGGGACCGGAATATTATGGCTACACCTTC.

The chain employs TRBV29-1 and TRBJ2-7, with 8 bases fitting TRBD2. This CDR3 contains 15 residues. The trim removed 3 bases at V and 3 bases at J, leaving 10 bases unmatched. Germline CDR1 and CDR2: SQVTM and ANQGSEA. The CDR3 protein is CSVEGAGVDLYEQYF. CDR3 in DNA: TGCAGCGTTGAGGGAGCGGGAGTGGATCTCTACGAGCAGTACTTC.

This chain uses TRBV20-1 with TRBJ2-7, with no clear D. Germline CDR1 reads DFQATT; CDR2 reads SNEGSKA (reference sequence). This CDR3 region has 11 residues. Between the trimmed V and J ends, which lost 3 bases and 3 bases, there was a span of 6 bases. This chain's CDR3 is CSASSGYEQYF. The CDR3 DNA reads TGCAGTGCTAGTTCGGGCTACGAGCAGTACTTC.

This CDR3 is CASSYSTGFYGYTF. CDR3 DNA: TGTGCCAGCAGTTACTCGACAGGGTTTTATGGCTACACCTTC. The gene calls are TRBV6-5 and TRBJ1-2, with 7 positions matching TRBD1. The junction had 3 bases not matched to a gene; V was cut back by 0 bases and J by 5 bases. Germline V gives CDR1 MNHEY, CDR2 SVGAGI. This CDR3 is built from 14 residues.

The chain's CDR3 is CASSYGPPGQGSGETQYF. The CDR3 coding sequence is TGCGCCAGCAGTTACGGCCCTCCGGGACAGGGCTCCGGGGAGACCCAGTACTTC. The chain links TRBV10-2 to TRBJ2-5, with 9 bases identical to TRBD1. The V gene end was trimmed by 5 bases and the J gene end by 5 bases; junction bases not matched to a gene: 18. CDR3 size: 18 residues. Germline V gives CDR1 WSHSY, CDR2 SAAADI.

The chain links TRBV30 to TRBJ1-6, with 12 bases aligning to TRBD1. The CDR3 is 16 residues long. The germline V gene encodes CDR1 GTSNPN and CDR2 SVGIG (reference sequence). The ends lost 0 bases at V and 10 bases at J; junction bases unmatched: 7. The CDR3 region is CAWSVFGTGGRSPLHF. The CDR3 nucleotides read TGTGCCTGGAGTGTATTCGGGACAGGGGGCCGATCACCCCTCCACTTT.

V is TRBV27 and J is TRBJ2-1, with a weak D call TRBD2 (5 bases). The V gene lost 6 bases and the J gene lost 7 bases, with 19 bases spanning the gap. The CDR3 length is 15 residues. CDR1 and CDR2 from the germline V gene are MNHEY and SMNVEV (reference sequence). CDR3 in amino acids: CASRPRKTTGNEQFF. The CDR3 DNA is TGTGCCAGCAGACCCAGAAAGACAACGGGGAATGAGCAGTTCTTC.

The rearrangement links TRBV25-1 to TRBJ1-2; 10 nucleotides line up with TRBD1. This CDR3 contains 15 residues. Losses at the gene ends were 3 bases for V and 7 bases for J; bases not matched to a gene: 8. Looked up from germline, CDR1 is MGHDK and CDR2 is SYGVNS. In nucleotides, the CDR3 is TGTGCCAGCAGTGACACGACAGGGGGCGCTTTTGGCTACACCTTC. Translation: CASSDTTGGAFGYTF.

This chain joins TRBV5-1 and TRBJ2-7, with D perhaps TRBD2 (6 bases). The CDR3 is 13 residues long. Trimming stripped 2 bases from V and 3 bases from J, with 9 bases between. In germline, CDR1 is SGHRS, CDR2 YFSETQ. CDR3 loop: CASSLGGYYEQYF. CDR3 sequence (DNA): TGCGCCAGCAGCTTAGGAGGGTACTACGAGCAGTACTTC.

This clone has a single count. The chain joins TRBV2 to TRBJ1-2, with 9 bases fitting TRBD1. The CDR3 contains 12 residues. The V segment lost 4 bases and the J segment 8 bases; nucleotides outside the gene matches: 2. Germline values: CDR1 SNHLY, CDR2 FYNNEI. CDR3 in amino acids: CASSGDRVGYTF. CDR3 sequence (DNA): TGTGCCAGCAGTGGGGACAGGGTAGGCTACACCTTC.

This clone is a singleton in its sample. J is TRBJ1-3 and V is TRBV6-5; unclear D gene. CDR3 length: 12 residues. Germline CDR1 MNHEY, CDR2 SVGAGI. V lost 6 bases and J lost 0, with 3 bases in between. CDR3 nucleotides: TGTGCCAGCAGGAGCTCTGGAAACACCATATATTTT. As protein: CASRSSGNTIYF.